This T cell receptor (beta chain) was identified in a study of human T cells and chemical hapten exposure. The overall study: A patient group, mainly female, showed alopecia areata, totalis or universalis.

The germline V and J ends were trimmed by 4 bases and 5 bases, with 8 bases remaining between them. Germline CDR1 and CDR2: MNHEY and SVGEGT. The CDR3 contains 12 residues. TCRdb re-called the RACE reads with MiXCR, one entry per CDR3 protein. The repertoire has 95,000 to 130,000 distinct CDR3 sequences, roughly an eighth of them found once; the top ten carry 1.1% to 1.5%. Time point specified: patch test 1, 2 weeks after DPC sensitization. The treatment was: therapeutic diphenylcyclopropenone sensitization with weekly scalp DPC. Donors were 18 to 70-year-old alopecia patients suitable for DPC. The specimen was whole blood, collected in connection with sensitization to the hapten diphenylcyclopropenone (DPC). The source of this sequence is a woman between 50 and 59 years old with alopecia areata. Some clones in this sample may be carry-over from other donors' samples. The rearrangement links TRBV6-2 or TRBV6-3 to TRBJ2-5; no definite D call. The CDR3 reads CASSSLTETQYF. CDR3 bases: TGTGCCAGCAGTTCCCTCACGGAGACCCAGTACTTC.